Listed below are T cell receptor beta chains from one sample, sequenced in a study of ipilimumab plus nivolumab after autologous stem cell transplantation. The protocol was immunoSEQ multiplex PCR, while the TCRdb copy is restricted to in-frame clones and leaves out a portion. Seen here are about 21,000 clones, just over 75% observed once, and the top ten hold around a fifth. Sample: PBMCs, taken in a trial of ipilimumab plus nivolumab as post-transplant consolidation. These TCRs come from a male donor with diffuse large B-cell lymphoma. Both conserved end residues are trimmed from each CDR3.

V gene: TRBV11-2; J gene: TRBJ2-7; CDR3 protein: ASSPGYYEQY
V gene: TRBV15; J gene: TRBJ1-2; CDR3 protein: ATSRVPGTSYGYT
V gene: TRBV7-8; J gene: TRBJ2-3; CDR3 protein: ASSRRGTVATRVTDTQY
V gene: TRBV6-1; J gene: TRBJ1-4; CDR3 protein: ASSDRENEKLF
V gene: TRBV28; J gene: TRBJ1-3; CDR3 protein: ASSRTGASGNTIY
V gene: TRBV5-1; J gene: TRBJ1-4; CDR3 protein: ASSSGPTNEKLF
V gene: TRBV7-9; J gene: TRBJ2-3; CDR3 protein: ASSSARGAGDTQY
V gene: TRBV18; J gene: TRBJ2-5; CDR3 protein: ASSPAGAETQY
V gene: TRBV9; J gene: TRBJ2-7; CDR3 protein: ASSVGYEQY
V gene: TRBV14; J gene: -; CDR3 protein: ASSQVGSYEQY
V gene: TRBV27; J gene: TRBJ2-7; CDR3 protein: ASIENLAPYEQY
V gene: TRBV5-1; J gene: TRBJ2-7; CDR3 protein: ASSITGPLYEQY
V gene: TRBV9; J gene: TRBJ1-1; CDR3 protein: ASSVDHSRSEAF
V gene: TRBV29-1; J gene: TRBJ2-2; CDR3 protein: SGRQGGDTGELF
V gene: TRBV28; J gene: TRBJ1-1; CDR3 protein: ASSFWGERRDTEAF
V gene: TRBV7-9; J gene: TRBJ1-4; CDR3 protein: ASSRGRGIPTNEKLF
V gene: TRBV5-4; J gene: TRBJ2-2; CDR3 protein: ASSKGQNSNTGELF
V gene: TRBV9; J gene: TRBJ2-2; CDR3 protein: ASRSTPRRSSGELF
V gene: TRBV28; J gene: TRBJ1-5; CDR3 protein: ASSLPSVRNQPQH
V gene: TRBV6-6; J gene: TRBJ1-1; CDR3 protein: ASSDGKNTEAF
V gene: TRBV28; J gene: TRBJ2-3; CDR3 protein: ASSLEGASTDTQY
V gene: TRBV20-1; J gene: TRBJ2-7; CDR3 protein: SASGGHEQY
V gene: TRBV7-9; J gene: TRBJ2-1; CDR3 protein: ASSLLLAANNEQF
V gene: TRBV18; J gene: TRBJ2-7; CDR3 protein: ASSPRTGVYEQY
V gene: TRBV30; J gene: TRBJ2-2; CDR3 protein: AWSLAGGQYTGELF
V gene: TRBV5-4; J gene: TRBJ1-6; CDR3 protein: ASSLILGPLH
V gene: TRBV5-1; J gene: TRBJ2-5; CDR3 protein: ASTRGGEWETQY
V gene: TRBV7-8; J gene: TRBJ1-5; CDR3 protein: ASSSQGVQQPQH
V gene: TRBV7-2; J gene: TRBJ2-1; CDR3 protein: ASSLADSDYNEQF
V gene: TRBV5-4; J gene: TRBJ2-1; CDR3 protein: ASSLNDGYNEQF
V gene: TRBV2; J gene: TRBJ2-1; CDR3 protein: ASSPRTSGARYEQF
V gene: TRBV19; J gene: TRBJ1-1; CDR3 protein: ASSMGQGWTEAF
V gene: TRBV27; J gene: TRBJ2-7; CDR3 protein: ASSLWDARGTYEQY
V gene: TRBV27; J gene: TRBJ2-6; CDR3 protein: ASSRAGSEANVLT
V gene: TRBV11-1; J gene: TRBJ2-3; CDR3 protein: ASSFRGGTY
V gene: TRBV5-6; J gene: TRBJ2-3; CDR3 protein: ASSLAISPDTQY
V gene: TRBV7-2; J gene: TRBJ1-1; CDR3 protein: ASSLAGTGSSEAF
V gene: TRBV19; J gene: TRBJ1-6; CDR3 protein: ASSANRISYNSPLH
V gene: TRBV2; J gene: TRBJ2-3; CDR3 protein: ASRGTSGGFSTDTQY
V gene: TRBV6-5; J gene: TRBJ1-3; CDR3 protein: ASSSRGIPAGNTIY